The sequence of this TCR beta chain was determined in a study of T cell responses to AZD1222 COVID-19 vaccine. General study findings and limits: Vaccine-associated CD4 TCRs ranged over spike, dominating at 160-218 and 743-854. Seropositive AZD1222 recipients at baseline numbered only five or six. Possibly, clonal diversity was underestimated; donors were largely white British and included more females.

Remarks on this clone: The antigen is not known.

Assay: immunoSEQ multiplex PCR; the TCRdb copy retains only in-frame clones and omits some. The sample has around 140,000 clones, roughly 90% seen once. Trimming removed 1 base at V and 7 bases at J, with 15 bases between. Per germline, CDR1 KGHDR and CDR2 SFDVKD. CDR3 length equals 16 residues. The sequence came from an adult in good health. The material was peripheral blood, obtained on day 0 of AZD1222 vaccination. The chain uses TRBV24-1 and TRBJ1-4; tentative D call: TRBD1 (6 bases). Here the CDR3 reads CATSDFSDRNPEKLFF. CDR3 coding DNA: TGTGCCACCAGTGATTTTAGCGACAGGAACCCTGAAAAACTGTTTTTT.